This TCR beta chain was documented in a study of OX40 agonist ivuxolimab in advanced cancers. Study outcomes and limitations: Normalized expansion of T-cell clones was also low for some nonresponders.

About this clone itself: Its antigen is not identified.

The germline V gene has CDR1 SGHRS and CDR2 YFSETQ. The CDR3 is made up of 13 amino acids. The V gene lost 4 bases and the J gene lost 1 base, with 8 bases spanning the gap. The protocol was immunoSEQ multiplex PCR, while the TCRdb copy is restricted to in-frame clones and leaves out a portion. The table shows under 80,000 clones, with 93% occurring only once. The chain uses TRBV5-1 and TRBJ1-1; D is unresolved. The sequencing used CD4+ or CD8+ T cells sorted from blood, collected in a trial of the OX40 agonist ivuxolimab. This clonotype originated in an adult with an advanced solid tumor such as melanoma, head and neck, liver or kidney cancer. CDR3 coding DNA: TGCGCCAGCAGCGTGGGTAGGAACACTGAAGCTTTCTTT. This codes for CASSVGRNTEAFF.